The next 4 T cell receptor beta chains were all read from a single sample in a study of cytomegalovirus exposure and HLA in healthy donors. 13 Jbeta primers and 60 Vbeta primers were used for the PCR. Sequencing was performed with immunoSEQ multiplex PCR; in TCRdb, only in-frame clones are kept and a portion is missing. The sample yields fewer than 130,000 clones, just over 75% seen once. Sequences were obtained from PBMCs. The receptor set was obtained from a man aged 30-40 years in good health and CMV-seropositive.

This clone was seen a few times. The genes are TRBV11-2 and TRBJ1-2; tentatively, D is TRBD1 (5 bases). Germline V gene sequence: CDR1 SGHAT, CDR2 FQNNGV. V was cut by 3 bases and J by 7 bases, with 12 bases left in between. The CDR3 sequence is 13 residues long. CDR3 sequence reads: CASSFQGWSGYTF. For the CDR3, the DNA is TGTGCCAGCAGCTTTCAGGGATGGTCTGGCTACACCTTC.

The chain carries TRBV5-1 and TRBJ1-1; TRBD1 matches 9 bases. The CDR3 covers 15 residues. Germline V gene sequence: CDR1 SGHRS, CDR2 YFSETQ. J gave up 2 bases and V 0 bases, and 2 bases lay outside the gene matches. The CDR3: CASSLATGGNTEAFF. CDR3 DNA sequence: TGCGCCAGCAGCTTGGCCACAGGGGGCAACACTGAAGCTTTCTTT.

The V and J genes are TRBV7-9 and TRBJ1-6; D is ambiguous. The germline CDR1 and CDR2 sequences are SEHNR and FQNEAQ (reference sequence). With 1 base removed from V and 10 bases from J, the gap between germline ends came to 11 bases. This CDR3 contains 14 residues. CDR3 bases: TGTGCCAGCAGCTTAGTGGTGGGAGGGTCACCCCTCCACTTT. This gives the protein CASSLVVGGSPLHF.

The chain has TRBV6-5 and TRBJ2-3; 10 bases agree with TRBD2. The CDR3 length is 14 residues. V lost 6 bases and J lost 2; bases outside the gene matches: 2. CDR1 and CDR2 from the germline V gene are MNHEY and SVGAGI. The CDR3 reads CASRGLAATDTQYF. The CDR3 DNA sequence: TGTGCCAGCAGAGGACTAGCGGCCACAGATACGCAGTATTTT.